These 23 T cell receptor beta chains share one sample of origin, sequenced in a study of cytomegalovirus exposure and HLA in healthy donors. Researchers ran the PCR with 60 Vbeta and 13 Jbeta primers. Produced via immunoSEQ multiplex PCR; TCRdb's table is partial and in-frame only. Of about 83,000 clones listed, about two thirds are singletons. The specimen was PBMCs. The source is a man aged 55-75 years in good health and CMV-seronegative.

This rearrangement joins TRBV19 to TRBJ2-5; possibly TRBD1 for D (6 bases). The CDR3 loop spans 13 amino acids. V was trimmed by 6 bases and J by 3 bases, leaving 11 bases between them. Germline V CDR1 and CDR2: LNHDA, SQIVND (reference sequence). CDR3 nucleotides: TGTGCCAGTAGCCGACAGGTTGAAGAGACCCAGTACTTC. Its translation: CASSRQVEETQYF.

This clone was seen a few times. The chain carries TRBV2 and TRBJ2-5; D ambiguous. CDR1 is SNHLY, CDR2 FYNNEI, per germline. The V and J ends lost 4 bases and 1 base respectively, with 7 bases between them. This CDR3 region has 13 residues. CDR3 in amino acids: CASSVVLQETQYF. In DNA form, the CDR3 reads TGTGCCAGCAGTGTGGTACTCCAAGAGACCCAGTACTTC.

The rearrangement joins TRBV12-5 to TRBJ1-3; 8 bases align to TRBD1. The ends lost 2 bases at V and 8 bases at J; junction bases unmatched: 8. The CDR3 consists of 15 residues. The germline gives CDR1 LGHNT, CDR2 FRNRAP. The CDR3 DNA reads TGTGCTAGTGGTTTGATACGGGACAGGAGGGACACCATATATTTT. This translates into CASGLIRDRRDTIYF.

This chain joins TRBV15 and TRBJ1-5; a weak D match, TRBD1 (5 bases). The CDR3 has 14 amino acids. CDR1 LNHNV and CDR2 YYDKDF come from the germline V gene (reference sequence). Trimming removed 1 base from V and 6 bases from J, with 10 bases in between. CDR3 DNA: TGTGCCACCAGCAGAGGAGGGGAGGGTCAGCCCCAGCATTTT. It translates to CATSRGGEGQPQHF. Full variable domain (remainder filled in from reference TRBV15 and TRBJ1-5): DAMVIQNPRYQVTQFGKPVTLSCSQTLNHNVMYWYQQKSSQAPKLLFHYYDKDFNNEADTPDNFQSRRPNTSFCFLDIRSPGLGDTAMYLCATSRGGEGQPQHFGDGTRLSIL.

This chain links TRBV2 with TRBJ2-3; 7 nucleotides line up with TRBD1. Germline trimming cut 2 bases from V and 0 bases from J; bases unmatched to any gene: 14. The CDR3 runs 19 residues. Germline CDR1 is SNHLY and CDR2 is FYNNEI. The chain's CDR3 is CASSELRGQTPSSTDTQYF. CDR3 sequence (DNA): TGTGCCAGCAGTGAATTGAGGGGACAGACCCCGAGTAGCACAGATACGCAGTATTTT.

The chain is built from TRBV7-9 and TRBJ2-7; weak D call: TRBD2 (5 bases). Germline V gene lookup returns CDR1 SEHNR and CDR2 FQNEAQ (reference sequence). This CDR3 has 13 amino acids. V was clipped by 1 base and J by 7 bases, with 11 bases between them. Here the CDR3 reads CASSLDGVGEQYF. The DNA of the CDR3 is TGTGCCAGCAGCTTAGACGGGGTTGGTGAGCAGTACTTC.

This chain connects TRBV28 to TRBJ1-1; TRBD1 matches at 11 bases. The V and J ends lost 5 bases and 4 bases, in that order; junction bases with no gene match: 9. The CDR3 length is 16 residues. Germline V lookup: CDR1 MDHEN, CDR2 SYDVKM. The CDR3 sequence: CASSIWTGGDVTEAFF. In DNA, the CDR3 is TGTGCCAGCAGTATCTGGACAGGGGGCGACGTCACTGAAGCTTTCTTT.

This clone was detected once. This chain uses TRBV27 with TRBJ2-1; the D is unclear. Trimming removed 5 bases from V and 5 bases from J, with 16 bases in between. The CDR3 is 15 amino acids. The germline CDR1 and CDR2 sequences are MNHEY and SMNVEV (reference sequence). In nucleotides, the CDR3 is TGTGCCAGCAGTCCCCACGTCGCGGTACACAATGAGCAGTTCTTC. Protein product: CASSPHVAVHNEQFF.

This clone was seen a single time. The chain carries TRBV14 and TRBJ2-1, with TRBD1 matching over 9 bases. This CDR3 region has 16 residues. Germline V CDR1 and CDR2: SGHDN, FVKESK. With 6 bases clipped from V and 0 bases from J, the junction kept 6 bases outside the gene matches. The CDR3 region is CASRGKGQGSYNEQFF. As DNA, the CDR3 is TGTGCCAGCAGAGGGAAGGGACAGGGCTCCTACAATGAGCAGTTCTTC. Full variable domain (outside the CDR3, taken from reference TRBV14 and TRBJ2-1): EAGVTQFPSHSVIEKGQTVTLRCDPISGHDNLYWYRRVMGKEIKFLLHFVKESKQDESGMPNNRFLAERTGGTYSTLKVQPAELEDSGVYFCASRGKGQGSYNEQFFGPGTRLTVL.

This clone was picked up one time. This rearrangement joins TRBV6-9 to TRBJ1-4; D not certain. Germline V CDR1 and CDR2: MNHGY, SVAAGI. V lost 11 bases and J lost 6, with 19 bases in between. The length of the CDR3 is 14 residues. The CDR3 nucleotides read TGTGCCCGCTCCCTTAGGAAGGACTATGAAAAACTGTTTTTT. As protein: CARSLRKDYEKLFF.

The chain uses TRBV18 and TRBJ2-7; tentative D call: TRBD2 (5 bases). The V gene's germline CDR1 is KGHSH and CDR2 LQKENI. This CDR3 contains 14 residues. Trimming took off 4 bases at V and 0 bases at J, with 10 bases between the two ends. CDR3 in amino acids: CASSLSGVSYEQYF. The CDR3 DNA is TGTGCCAGCTCACTGTCCGGGGTCTCCTACGAGCAGTACTTC.

This clone came up once. The chain is built from TRBV5-4 and TRBJ2-1; TRBD2 matches 9 bases. J was trimmed by 3 bases and V by 6 bases; bases with no gene match: 10. The CDR3 consists of 16 residues. The germline V gene encodes CDR1 SGHNT and CDR2 YYREEE (reference sequence). Written as DNA, the CDR3 is TGTGCCAGCACTGGGGCGGGGGGGGCCTTCTACAATGAGCAGTTCTTC. It codes for CASTGAGGAFYNEQFF.

The gene calls are TRBV7-9 and TRBJ1-2; D not certain. Germline V gene sequence: CDR1 SEHNR, CDR2 FQNEAQ (reference sequence). V lost 5 bases, J lost 8 bases, and 12 bases lay in between. CDR3 size: 12 residues. The CDR3 spells CASSPQVEGYTF. The CDR3 bases are TGTGCCAGCAGCCCCCAGGTAGAGGGCTACACCTTC.

The chain has TRBV7-2 and TRBJ1-2; 7 nucleotides align to TRBD1. Germline V CDR1 and CDR2: SGHTA, FQGNSA. The CDR3 contains 15 residues. Trimming cost V 3 bases and J 2 bases; bases outside gene matches: 6. DNA for the CDR3: TGTGCCAGCAGCTTCGACAGGGCCTCGAACTATGGCTACACCTTC. It codes for CASSFDRASNYGYTF.

The genes are TRBV7-9 and TRBJ2-7; 11 bases line up with TRBD1. Germline V gene data show CDR1 as SEHNR and CDR2 as FQNEAQ (reference sequence). The CDR3 has 14 residues. The V and J ends lost 4 bases and 3 bases, in that order; junction bases with no gene match: 2. Here the CDR3 reads CASSSGTGGYEQYF. CDR3 nucleotides: TGTGCCAGCAGCTCCGGGACAGGGGGCTACGAGCAGTACTTC.

The rearrangement links TRBV30 to TRBJ2-7, with 7 positions matching TRBD2. CDR3 size: 13 residues. V shed 0 bases and J 6 bases; nucleotides not matched to a gene: 5. Germline V gene data show CDR1 as GTSNPN and CDR2 as SVGIG (reference sequence). CDR3 in amino acids: CAWSVLREGEQYF. CDR3 coding DNA: TGTGCCTGGAGTGTTTTAAGGGAGGGCGAGCAGTACTTC. Based on the CDR3 plus reference TRBV30 and TRBJ2-7, the full variable domain is SQTIHQWPATLVQPVGSPLSLECTVEGTSNPNLYWYRQAAGRGLQLLFYSVGIGQISSEVPQNLSASRPQDRQFILSSKKLLLSDSGFYLCAWSVLREGEQYFGPGTRLTVT.

The CDR3 coding sequence is TGTGCCAGCAGTTTATATCAGGGTAGTTCTGGAAACACCATATATTTT. Its translation: CASSLYQGSSGNTIYF. The chain joins TRBV28 to TRBJ1-3, with a weak D call TRBD1 (5 bases). Germline V gene lookup returns CDR1 MDHEN and CDR2 SYDVKM. The V gene lost 1 base and the J gene lost 1 base, with 11 bases spanning the gap. CDR3 length: 16 residues.

V gene TRBV2 combines with J gene TRBJ1-2; D gene uncertain. Germline loops: CDR1 SNHLY, CDR2 FYNNEI. The CDR3 covers 13 residues. V lost 5 bases and J lost 3, with 10 bases in between. CDR3 residues: CASSRETHYGYTF. As DNA, the CDR3 is TGTGCCAGCAGTCGGGAGACACACTATGGCTACACCTTC.

This rearrangement joins TRBV5-6 to TRBJ1-2; D unclear. CDR1 and CDR2 from the germline V gene are SGHDT and YYEEEE. The V and J ends lost 3 bases and 2 bases respectively, with 8 bases between them. This CDR3 is built from 13 residues. CDR3 region: CASSSDTNYGYTF. The CDR3 DNA sequence: TGTGCCAGCAGCTCCGACACCAACTATGGCTACACCTTC.

V is TRBV19 and J is TRBJ2-1; no clear D gene. The CDR3 has 15 residues. Germline CDR1 LNHDA, CDR2 SQIVND (reference sequence). V lost 7 bases and J lost 0, with 13 bases in between. CDR3: CASTPTTSSYNEQFF. The DNA of the CDR3 is TGTGCCAGTACCCCGACAACAAGCTCCTACAATGAGCAGTTCTTC.

This chain links TRBV5-5 with TRBJ1-3, with unresolved D. CDR3 length equals 14 residues. Germline V gene sequence: CDR1 SGHKS, CDR2 YYEKEE (reference sequence). With 3 bases removed from V and 0 bases from J, the gap between germline ends came to 7 bases. CDR3 bases: TGTGCCAGCAGCTCACGGAGCTCTGGAAACACCATATATTTT. It translates to CASSSRSSGNTIYF.

This chain connects TRBV11-2 to TRBJ1-1; tentatively, D is TRBD1 (6 bases). CDR1 and CDR2 from the germline V gene are SGHAT and FQNNGV. The ends were cut back, 6 bases at V and 5 bases at J, with 13 bases in the middle. This CDR3 has 13 residues. CDR3 loop: CASSVHQGTEAFF. CDR3 nucleotide sequence: TGTGCCAGCAGTGTACATCAGGGGACTGAAGCTTTCTTT.

V is TRBV6-5 and J is TRBJ1-3, with D tentatively TRBD1 (5 bases). With 5 bases removed from V and 2 bases from J, the gap between germline ends came to 13 bases. The germline V gene has CDR1 MNHEY and CDR2 SVGAGI. CDR3 length: 15 residues. The CDR3, as DNA: TGTGCCAGCAGTAGGGTGGGGGGGGCTGGAAACACCATATATTTT. It yields the protein CASSRVGGAGNTIYF.